This T cell receptor beta chain appears in the sequencing data of a study of T cell repertoires in cytomegalovirus infection. Study information: A matching HLA type, together with CMV infection, was signaled by public TCR beta signatures. Overall study findings and caveats: Carriage of CMV together with the relevant HLA was identifiable through cumulative public TCR beta family frequency. In two of eight donors, the top clonotype was HLA-C-restricted CMV-specific.

The germline V and J ends were trimmed by 0 bases and 1 base, with 9 bases remaining between them. Germline CDR1 is SGHDN and CDR2 is FVKESK. This CDR3 has 16 residues. TCRdb independently ran MiXCR on the reads; one entry per CDR3 protein. Of roughly 230,000 distinct CDR3 sequences listed, approximately 13% are singletons. This clonotype appeared many times. Antigen: not known. The specimen was PBMCs. The sequence came from a human donor in good health (CMV status not recorded). Some clones in this sample may be carry-over from other donors' samples. This chain joins TRBV14 and TRBJ2-2, with a weak D call TRBD1 (6 bases). For the CDR3, the DNA is TGTGCCAGCAGCCAAGACGCCAGGGGGAACACCGGGGAGCTGTTTTTT. This codes for CASSQDARGNTGELFF.